Each of the 20 T cell receptor beta chains below was sequenced from the same sample in a study of control samples from healthy donors and cancer patients. Assay used: immunoSEQ multiplex PCR; TCRdb lists only in-frame clones, some missing. This sample has under 200,000 clones; 80% to 95% occur once, and the top ten carry over 4%. The source material was blood. Every receptor here comes from a woman aged 55 to 70 in good health.

This chain joins TRBV5-6 and TRBJ1-1, with 7 bases lining up with TRBD1. CDR3 length: 15 amino acids. Germline CDR1 reads SGHDT; CDR2 reads YYEEEE. With 3 bases clipped from V and 3 bases from J, the junction kept 8 bases outside the gene matches. The CDR3 bases are TGTGCCAGCAGCTACGACAGGGATAGGTACACTGAAGCTTTCTTT. Translation gives CASSYDRDRYTEAFF.

This chain uses TRBV7-3 with TRBJ2-7; 7 bases are shared with TRBD1. Germline loops: CDR1 SGHTA, CDR2 FQGTGA. V lost 5 bases and J lost 3; bases outside the gene matches: 4. The CDR3 runs 13 residues. The CDR3 DNA sequence: TGTGCCAGCAGCCCGGGACAGCTCTACGAGCAGTACTTC. Encoded protein: CASSPGQLYEQYF.

The genes are TRBV11-2 and TRBJ2-2; 8 bases are a match to TRBD2. This CDR3 has 15 amino acids. The germline gives CDR1 SGHAT, CDR2 FQNNGV. Losses at the gene ends were 2 bases for V and 5 bases for J; bases not matched to a gene: 4. The CDR3 bases are TGTGCCAGCAGCTTAAGCGGGGGAGGGACCGGGGAGCTGTTTTTT. Translating it yields CASSLSGGGTGELFF.

The chain employs TRBV30 and TRBJ1-1; perhaps TRBD1 as D (5 bases). CDR1 is GTSNPN and CDR2 is SVGIG in the germline V gene (reference sequence). V lost 3 bases and J lost 2, with 10 bases in between. The CDR3 runs 13 residues. The CDR3 region is CAWRTTGNTEAFF. CDR3 DNA: TGTGCCTGGAGGACTACAGGTAACACTGAAGCTTTCTTT.

The rearrangement uses TRBV5-4 and TRBJ2-1, with TRBD1 as a possible D gene (6 bases). Deletions cut 6 bases from V and 0 bases from J, with 13 bases between. Germline V lookup: CDR1 SGHNT, CDR2 YYREEE (reference sequence). CDR3 length: 15 amino acids. In DNA, the CDR3 is TGTGCCAGCAAAGGTAGGGGGAGCTCCTACAATGAGCAGTTCTTC. It translates to CASKGRGSSYNEQFF.

The chain combines TRBV6-5 with TRBJ2-1, with 9 bases lining up with TRBD1. The CDR3 contains 14 residues. The trim removed 7 bases at V and 7 bases at J, leaving 8 bases unmatched. CDR1 and CDR2 (germline): MNHEY, SVGAGI. The CDR3 DNA sequence: TGTGCCAGCAATACGGGACAGGGAACAAATGAGCAGTTCTTC. Its translation: CASNTGQGTNEQFF.

The V and J genes are TRBV4-2 and TRBJ2-3; TRBD2 might be the D (7 bases). The CDR3 extends over 17 amino acids. Germline V lookup: CDR1 LGHNA, CDR2 YNFKEQ. V was pared by 0 bases and J by 4 bases, with 17 bases between. As DNA, the CDR3 is TGTGCCAGCAGCCAAGACCCTAGGGGGGGCCGATCAGATACGCAGTATTTT. Translated, it gives CASSQDPRGGRSDTQYF.

V is TRBV19 and J is TRBJ1-1; 9 bases agree with TRBD1. J gave up 7 bases and V 5 bases, and 5 bases lay outside the gene matches. The CDR3 runs to 13 residues. Germline loops: CDR1 LNHDA, CDR2 SQIVND (reference sequence). The CDR3 DNA follows: TGTGCCAGTAGTGTCGGACAGGGGTTTGAAGCTTTCTTT. This encodes CASSVGQGFEAFF.

J is TRBJ1-2 and V is TRBV9, with D possibly being TRBD1 (5 bases). Germline CDR1 reads SGDLS; CDR2 reads YYNGEE. The CDR3 contains 13 residues. Trimming took 4 bases from V and 5 from J, leaving 12 bases between them. CDR3 bases: TGTGCCAGCAGCTTACAGGCCTTTTATGGCTACACCTTC. Amino acid sequence: CASSLQAFYGYTF.

This clone is a singleton in its sample. The chain recombines TRBV3-1 (or the pseudogene TRBV3-2) with TRBJ1-3; 9 nucleotides match TRBD1. The V segment lost 3 bases and the J segment 5 bases; nucleotides outside the gene matches: 5. The CDR3 totals 15 residues. The germline CDR1 and CDR2 sequences are LGHDT and YNNKEL (reference sequence). In DNA, the CDR3 is TGTGCCAGCAGCCAGCGGGACAGGGATAGAAACACCATATATTTT. It codes for CASSQRDRDRNTIYF.

This clone appeared a few times. V gene TRBV27 combines with J gene TRBJ1-2; TRBD1 aligns across 7 bases. CDR1 and CDR2 (germline): MNHEY, SMNVEV (reference sequence). J was trimmed by 5 bases and V by 2 bases; bases with no gene match: 14. The CDR3 length is 17 residues. This CDR3 is CASSLISVQGVSYGYTF. The DNA of the CDR3 is TGTGCCAGCAGTTTAATTTCCGTCCAGGGGGTTTCATATGGCTACACCTTC.

This clone appeared once. The chain recombines TRBV6-5 with TRBJ1-4; 7 nucleotides align to TRBD1. Germline values: CDR1 MNHEY, CDR2 SVGAGI. This CDR3 is built from 13 residues. The junction had 6 bases not matched to a gene; V was cut back by 7 bases and J by 7 bases. The CDR3 sequence: CASMTRDSEKLFF. The DNA of the CDR3 is TGTGCCAGCATGACTCGGGACAGTGAAAAACTGTTTTTT.

The chain joins TRBV6-5 to TRBJ1-2; 9 bases are a match to TRBD1. Germline CDR1 and CDR2: MNHEY and SVGAGI. J was trimmed by 8 bases and V by 3 bases; bases with no gene match: 10. This CDR3 contains 15 residues. The CDR3 region has the DNA TGTGCCAGCAGTTATCTCGGAACAGGGGGCAGCGGCTACACCTTC. This translates into CASSYLGTGGSGYTF.

The rearrangement uses TRBV11-2 and TRBJ1-1, with D tentatively TRBD1 (5 bases). This CDR3 has 14 residues. CDR1 is SGHAT and CDR2 is FQNNGV in the germline V gene. V lost 3 bases and J lost 11, with 19 bases in between. CDR3 DNA: TGTGCCAGCAGCTTTACCTTTCAGGGAAATGACGCTTTCTTT. Amino acids: CASSFTFQGNDAFF. Full variable domain (missing parts from reference TRBV11-2 and TRBJ1-1): EAGVAQSPRYKIIEKRQSVAFWCNPISGHATLYWYQQILGQGPKLLIQFQNNGVVDDSQLPKDRFSAERLKGVDSTLKIQPAKLEDSAVYLCASSFTFQGNDAFFGQGTRLTVV.

Only a few counts were recorded for this clone. The chain has TRBV7-8 and TRBJ1-3; no clear D. CDR1 is SGHVS, CDR2 FQNEAQ, per germline. Trimming removed 5 bases from V and 0 bases from J, with 11 bases in between. This CDR3 comprises 15 residues. The CDR3 region has the DNA TGTGCCAGCAGCCCAACAGCGAACTCTGGAAACACCATATATTTT. It yields the protein CASSPTANSGNTIYF.

This clone was counted once. The J gene is TRBJ1-2, the V gene TRBV6-5; D gene unclear. V lost 2 bases to trimming and J lost 7 bases, with 11 bases between them. Germline assignment: CDR1 MNHEY and CDR2 SVGAGI. The CDR3 loop spans 13 amino acids. CDR3 bases: TGTGCCAGCAGTTACCCAGCTGGACTTGGCTACACCTTC. This translates into CASSYPAGLGYTF.

The rearrangement uses TRBV10-2 and TRBJ2-3, with a possible D match to TRBD1 (6 bases). This CDR3 has 13 amino acids. Germline V lookup: CDR1 WSHSY, CDR2 SAAADI. V was shortened by 3 bases and J by 6 bases, with 10 bases between the two germline ends. The CDR3 nucleotides are TGCGCCAGCAGTGAAGGGGGACGGGATACGCAGTATTTT. Translated, it gives CASSEGGRDTQYF.

The chain couples TRBV29-1 to TRBJ1-2; 8 bases are shared with TRBD1. The J segment lost 3 bases and the V segment lost 4 bases, leaving 4 bases of the junction unmatched. CDR1 is SQVTM, CDR2 ANQGSEA, per germline. The CDR3 runs to 13 residues. The CDR3 is CSVAGGSDYGYTF. CDR3 sequence (DNA): TGCAGCGTTGCAGGGGGCAGTGACTATGGCTACACCTTC.

The chain couples TRBV5-1 to TRBJ1-2; D gene ambiguous. The length of the CDR3 is 14 residues. Germline loops: CDR1 SGHRS, CDR2 YFSETQ. V was trimmed by 4 bases and J by 5 bases, leaving 15 bases between them. CDR3 region: CASSLRANGYGYTF. The CDR3 DNA reads TGCGCCAGCAGCCTTCGGGCCAATGGGTATGGCTACACCTTC.

This CDR3 is CASSSGQGTSGNTIYF. In DNA, the CDR3 is TGCGCCAGCAGCTCGGGACAGGGAACCTCTGGAAACACCATATATTTT. The chain carries TRBV5-1 and TRBJ1-3, with TRBD1 matching over 9 bases. The CDR3 is 16 amino acids. With 3 bases clipped from V and 0 bases from J, the junction kept 4 bases outside the gene matches. In germline, CDR1 is SGHRS, CDR2 YFSETQ.